The entry below describes one T cell receptor beta chain. The target antigen is unknown. This sample is drawn from a study of Ad26.COV2.S vaccination and SARS-CoV-2 variants. Study-wide findings and caveats: Among vaccine recipients, spike-specific TCR breadth exceeded that of placebo recipients. CD8+ and CD4+ T cells specific for spike reportedly responded with substantial breadth after vaccination. Similar non-spike TCR breadth was seen in vaccine and placebo recipients.

TCRdb's copy holds only in-frame clones and misses some; the assay was immunoSEQ multiplex PCR. The repertoire holds 150,000 to 200,000 clones, with roughly 87% as singletons. The CDR3 is 14 amino acids. CDR1 is KGHSH and CDR2 is LQKENI in the germline V gene. Trimming took 4 bases from V and 4 from J, leaving 10 bases between them. J is TRBJ1-4 and V is TRBV18; D ambiguous. This material consisted of peripheral blood, taken after recovery from COVID-19. The receptor's source is a human donor who had recovered from COVID-19. CDR3 region: CASSHTDGNEKLFF. CDR3 bases: TGTGCCAGCTCACACACGGACGGTAATGAAAAACTGTTTTTT. Full variable domain (remainder filled in from reference TRBV18 and TRBJ1-4): NAGVMQNPRHLVRRRGQEARLRCSPMKGHSHVYWYRQLPEEGLKFMVYLQKENIIDESGMPKERFSAEFPKEGPSILRIQQVVRGDSAAYFCASSHTDGNEKLFFGSGTQLSVL.